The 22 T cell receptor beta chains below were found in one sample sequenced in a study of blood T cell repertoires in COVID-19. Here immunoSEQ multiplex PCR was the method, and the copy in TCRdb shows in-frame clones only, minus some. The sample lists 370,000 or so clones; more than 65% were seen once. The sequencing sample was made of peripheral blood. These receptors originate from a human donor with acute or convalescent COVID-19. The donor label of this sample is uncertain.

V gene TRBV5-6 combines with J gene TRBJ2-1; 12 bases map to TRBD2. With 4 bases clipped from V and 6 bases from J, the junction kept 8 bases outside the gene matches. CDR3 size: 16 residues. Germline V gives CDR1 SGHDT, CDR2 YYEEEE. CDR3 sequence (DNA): TGTGCCAGCAGCGGTATGACTAGCGGGAGAGGCAATGAGCAGTTCTTC. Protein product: CASSGMTSGRGNEQFF. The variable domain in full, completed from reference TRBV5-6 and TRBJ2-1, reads DAGVTQSPTHLIKTRGQQVTLRCSPKSGHDTVSWYQQALGQGPQFIFQYYEEEERQRGNFPDRFSGHQFPNYSSELNVNALLLGDSALYLCASSGMTSGRGNEQFFGPGTRLTVL.

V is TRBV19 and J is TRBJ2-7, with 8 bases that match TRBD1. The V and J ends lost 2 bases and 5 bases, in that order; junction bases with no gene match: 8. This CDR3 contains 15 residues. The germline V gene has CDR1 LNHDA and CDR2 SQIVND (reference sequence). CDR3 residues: CASSITGQGLNEQYF. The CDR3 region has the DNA TGTGCCAGTAGTATAACCGGACAGGGACTGAACGAGCAGTACTTC.

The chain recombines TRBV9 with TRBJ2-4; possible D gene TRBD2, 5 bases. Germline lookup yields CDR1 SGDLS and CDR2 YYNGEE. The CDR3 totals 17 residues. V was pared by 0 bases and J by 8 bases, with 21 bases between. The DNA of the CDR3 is TGTGCCAGCAGCGTAGGTCGGCGGTTGGGCCCCGGGGACATTCAGTACTTC. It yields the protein CASSVGRRLGPGDIQYF.

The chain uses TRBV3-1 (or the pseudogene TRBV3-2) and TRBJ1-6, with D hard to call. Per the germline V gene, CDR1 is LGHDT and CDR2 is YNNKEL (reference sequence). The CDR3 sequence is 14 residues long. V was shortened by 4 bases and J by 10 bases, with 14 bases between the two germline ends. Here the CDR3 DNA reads TGTGCCAGCAGCCCGGGGAGGTCTTTCTCACCCCTCCACTTT. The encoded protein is CASSPGRSFSPLHF.

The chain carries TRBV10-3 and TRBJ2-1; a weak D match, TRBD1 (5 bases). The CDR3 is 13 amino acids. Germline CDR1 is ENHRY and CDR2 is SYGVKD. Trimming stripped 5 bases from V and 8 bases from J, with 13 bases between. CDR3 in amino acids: CAISHFTGDEQFF. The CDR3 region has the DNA TGTGCCATCAGTCACTTTACAGGCGATGAGCAGTTCTTC.

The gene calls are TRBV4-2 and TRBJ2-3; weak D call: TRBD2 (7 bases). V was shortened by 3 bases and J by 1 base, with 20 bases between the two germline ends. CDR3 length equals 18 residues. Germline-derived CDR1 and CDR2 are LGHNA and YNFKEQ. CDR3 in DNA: TGTGCCAGCAGCCACCCCGGTGGGGGGGGCTATGGCACAGATACGCAGTATTTT. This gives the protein CASSHPGGGGYGTDTQYF.

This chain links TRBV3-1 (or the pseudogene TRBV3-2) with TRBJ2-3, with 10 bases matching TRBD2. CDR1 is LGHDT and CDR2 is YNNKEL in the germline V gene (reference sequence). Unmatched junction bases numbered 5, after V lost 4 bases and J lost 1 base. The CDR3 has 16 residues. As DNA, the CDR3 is TGTGCCAGCAGCCTGATCACTAGCGGGGGCACAGATACGCAGTATTTT. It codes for CASSLITSGGTDTQYF.

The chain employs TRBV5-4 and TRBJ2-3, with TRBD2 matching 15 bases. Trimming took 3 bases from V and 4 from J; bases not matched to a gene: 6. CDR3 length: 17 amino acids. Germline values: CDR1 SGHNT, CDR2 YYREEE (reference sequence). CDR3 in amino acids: CASSSRTSGRAADTQYF. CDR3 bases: TGTGCCAGCAGCTCCCGGACTAGCGGGAGGGCCGCAGATACGCAGTATTTT.

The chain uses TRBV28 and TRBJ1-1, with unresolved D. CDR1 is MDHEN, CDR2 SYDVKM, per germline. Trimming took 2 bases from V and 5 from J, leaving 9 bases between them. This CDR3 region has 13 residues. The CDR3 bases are TGTGCCAGCAGTTTAAATGCCCAGACTGAAGCTTTCTTT. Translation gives CASSLNAQTEAFF.

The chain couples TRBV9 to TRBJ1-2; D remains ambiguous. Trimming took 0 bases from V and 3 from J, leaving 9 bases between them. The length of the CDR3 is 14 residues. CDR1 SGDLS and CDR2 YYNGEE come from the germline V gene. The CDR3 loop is CASSVDERDYGYTF. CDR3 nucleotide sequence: TGTGCCAGCAGCGTAGACGAACGGGACTATGGCTACACCTTC.

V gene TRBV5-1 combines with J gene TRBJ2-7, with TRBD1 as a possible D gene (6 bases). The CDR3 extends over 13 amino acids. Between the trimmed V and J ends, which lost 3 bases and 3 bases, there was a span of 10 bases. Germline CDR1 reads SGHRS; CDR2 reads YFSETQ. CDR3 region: CASSWDNVYEQYF. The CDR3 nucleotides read TGCGCCAGCAGCTGGGACAATGTCTACGAGCAGTACTTC. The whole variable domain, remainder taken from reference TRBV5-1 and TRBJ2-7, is KAGVTQTPRYLIKTRGQQVTLSCSPISGHRSVSWYQQTPGQGLQFLFEYFSETQRNKGNFPGRFSGRQFSNSRSEMNVSTLELGDSALYLCASSWDNVYEQYFGPGTRLTVT.

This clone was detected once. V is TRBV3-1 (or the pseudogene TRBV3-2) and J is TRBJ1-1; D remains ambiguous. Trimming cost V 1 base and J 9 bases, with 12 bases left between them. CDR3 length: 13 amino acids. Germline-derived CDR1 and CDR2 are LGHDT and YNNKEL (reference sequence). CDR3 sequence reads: CASSQVLEKKAFF. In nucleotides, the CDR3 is TGTGCCAGCAGCCAAGTTCTAGAAAAGAAAGCTTTCTTT.

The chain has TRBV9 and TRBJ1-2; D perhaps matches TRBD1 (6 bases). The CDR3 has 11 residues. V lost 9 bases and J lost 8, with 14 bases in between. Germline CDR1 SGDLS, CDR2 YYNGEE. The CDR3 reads CATFSGHGYTF. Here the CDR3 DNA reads TGTGCCACCTTCTCGGGACACGGCTACACCTTC.

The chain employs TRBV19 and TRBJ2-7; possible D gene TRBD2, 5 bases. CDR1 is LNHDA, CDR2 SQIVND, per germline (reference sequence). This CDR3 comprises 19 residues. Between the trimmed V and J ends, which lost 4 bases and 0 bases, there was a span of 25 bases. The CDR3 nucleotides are TGTGCCAGTAGTACCCGGGGTGGGTTCGGCGGGTCGAGCTCCTACGAGCAGTACTTC. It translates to CASSTRGGFGGSSSYEQYF.

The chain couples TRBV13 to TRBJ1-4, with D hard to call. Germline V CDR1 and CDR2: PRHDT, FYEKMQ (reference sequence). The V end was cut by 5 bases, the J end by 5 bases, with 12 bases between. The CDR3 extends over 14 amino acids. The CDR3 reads CASSPGDGNEKLFF. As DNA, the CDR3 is TGTGCCAGCAGCCCCGGGGATGGCAATGAAAAACTGTTTTTT.

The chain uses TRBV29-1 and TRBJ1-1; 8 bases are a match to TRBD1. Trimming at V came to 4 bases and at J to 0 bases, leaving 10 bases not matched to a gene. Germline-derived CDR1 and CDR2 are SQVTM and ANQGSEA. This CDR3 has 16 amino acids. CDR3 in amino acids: CSVAHFQGAVNTEAFF. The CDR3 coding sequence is TGCAGCGTTGCCCACTTTCAGGGGGCAGTGAACACTGAAGCTTTCTTT.

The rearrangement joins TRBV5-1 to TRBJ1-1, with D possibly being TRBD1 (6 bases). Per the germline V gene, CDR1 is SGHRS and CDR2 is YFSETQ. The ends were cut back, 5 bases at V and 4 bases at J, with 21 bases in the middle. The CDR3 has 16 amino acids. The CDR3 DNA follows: TGCGCCAGCAGTTCTTCAGGGGCCTCTGCGGGCACTGAAGCTTTCTTT. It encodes CASSSSGASAGTEAFF.

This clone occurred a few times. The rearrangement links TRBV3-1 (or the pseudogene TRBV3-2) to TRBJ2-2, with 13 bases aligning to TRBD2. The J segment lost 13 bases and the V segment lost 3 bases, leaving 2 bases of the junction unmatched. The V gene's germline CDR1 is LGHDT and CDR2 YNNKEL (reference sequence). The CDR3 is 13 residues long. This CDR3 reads CASSQTSGGTLFF. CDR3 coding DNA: TGTGCCAGCAGCCAGACTAGCGGGGGGACGCTGTTTTTT.

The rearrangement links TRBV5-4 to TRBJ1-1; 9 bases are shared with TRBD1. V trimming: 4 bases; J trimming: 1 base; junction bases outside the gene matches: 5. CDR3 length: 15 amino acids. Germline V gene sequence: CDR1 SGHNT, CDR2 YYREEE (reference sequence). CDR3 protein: CASSAGTGRNTEAFF. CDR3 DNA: TGTGCCAGCAGCGCCGGGACAGGGAGGAACACTGAAGCTTTCTTT.

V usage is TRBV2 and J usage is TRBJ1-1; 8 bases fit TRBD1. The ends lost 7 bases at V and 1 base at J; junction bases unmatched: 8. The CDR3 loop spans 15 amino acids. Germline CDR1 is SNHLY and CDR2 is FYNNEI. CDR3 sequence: CASNQRQGRNTEAFF. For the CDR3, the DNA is TGTGCCAGCAACCAAAGACAGGGGAGGAACACTGAAGCTTTCTTT.

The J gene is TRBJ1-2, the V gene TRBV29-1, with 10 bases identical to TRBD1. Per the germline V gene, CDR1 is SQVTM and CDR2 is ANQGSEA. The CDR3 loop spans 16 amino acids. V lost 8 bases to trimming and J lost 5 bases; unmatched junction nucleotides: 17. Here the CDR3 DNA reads TGCAGCATCCGCGAGGCGGGGAGACAGGGGGCGTATGGCTACACCTTC. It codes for CSIREAGRQGAYGYTF.

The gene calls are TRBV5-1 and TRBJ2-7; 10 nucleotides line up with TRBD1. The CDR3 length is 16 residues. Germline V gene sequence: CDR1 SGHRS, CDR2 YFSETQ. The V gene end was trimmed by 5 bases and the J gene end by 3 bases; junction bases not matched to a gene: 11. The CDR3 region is CASSFRQGAGHYEQYF. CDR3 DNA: TGCGCCAGCAGTTTCCGACAGGGGGCCGGCCACTACGAGCAGTACTTC.